This is a list of T cell receptor beta chains from one sample in a study of blood T cell repertoires in COVID-19. The table came from immunoSEQ multiplex PCR; TCRdb's copy has only in-frame clones and leaves some out. The sample lists about half a million clones, about 88% occurring once. The sequencing input was peripheral blood. The receptors were sampled from a man between 18 and 35 years old with COVID-19, enrolled during active disease. Each CDR3 is given with its conserved first and last residue. A D gene is named only where the DNA matches it firmly. The size field is filled for only some rows; it gives once, few, many or a size class.

cdr3_nt: TGCGCCAGCAGCCTTGGACTAGCGGGGATGGATGAGCAGTTCTTC
cdr3_aa: CASSLGLAGMDEQFF
j_call: TRBJ2-1
d_call: TRBD2
clone_size: -
v_call: TRBV5-1

cdr3_nt: TGTGCCAGCAGTTACGGGGACAGGGGAAGTGAAAAACTGTTTTTT
cdr3_aa: CASSYGDRGSEKLFF
j_call: TRBJ1-4
d_call: TRBD1
clone_size: -
v_call: TRBV6-5

cdr3_nt: TGTGCCAGTAGTAAGGGTAGCGGGGGTGCAGATACGCAGTATTTT
cdr3_aa: CASSKGSGGADTQYF
j_call: TRBJ2-3
d_call: TRBD2
clone_size: once
v_call: TRBV19

cdr3_nt: TGTGCCAGCAGTGAAAGCCCTTCGGAGCTGTTTTTT
cdr3_aa: CASSESPSELFF
j_call: TRBJ2-2
d_call: -
clone_size: once
v_call: TRBV2

cdr3_nt: TGTGCCAGCAGCTTAGGTAGTTACGAGCAGTACTTC
cdr3_aa: CASSLGSYEQYF
j_call: TRBJ2-7
d_call: -
clone_size: -
v_call: TRBV13

cdr3_nt: TGTGCCAGCAGCTCAAACCCGATGGGGACTAGCGGTAATGAGCAGTTCTTC
cdr3_aa: CASSSNPMGTSGNEQFF
j_call: TRBJ2-1
d_call: TRBD2
clone_size: -
v_call: TRBV7-6

cdr3_nt: TGTGCCAGCTCGGGTGGCGAGCAGTACTTC
cdr3_aa: CASSGGEQYF
j_call: TRBJ2-7
d_call: -
clone_size: -
v_call: TRBV6-5

cdr3_nt: TGTGCCAGCAGCCCAGACATCGATCAGCCCCAGCATTTT
cdr3_aa: CASSPDIDQPQHF
j_call: TRBJ1-5
d_call: -
clone_size: -
v_call: TRBV7-8

cdr3_nt: TGTGCCAGCAGCTTAGCCTCTAGCGGGAGTTTTGAGCAGTTCTTC
cdr3_aa: CASSLASSGSFEQFF
j_call: TRBJ2-1
d_call: TRBD2
clone_size: -
v_call: TRBV11-3

cdr3_nt: TGTGCCAGCAGTTCGGGGACAGGGAACTATGGCTACACCTTC
cdr3_aa: CASSSGTGNYGYTF
j_call: TRBJ1-2
d_call: TRBD1
clone_size: -
v_call: TRBV13

cdr3_nt: TGCAGTGCCCGTCTGCAAGAGACCCAGTACTTC
cdr3_aa: CSARLQETQYF
j_call: TRBJ2-5
d_call: -
clone_size: -
v_call: TRBV20-1

cdr3_nt: TGCGCCAGCAGCTTGAATTATCGCTCCTACGAGCAGTACTTC
cdr3_aa: CASSLNYRSYEQYF
j_call: TRBJ2-7
d_call: -
clone_size: -
v_call: TRBV5-1

cdr3_nt: TGTGCCAGCAGCTTAGATGGGACAAATCAGCCCCAGCATTTT
cdr3_aa: CASSLDGTNQPQHF
j_call: TRBJ1-5
d_call: -
clone_size: -
v_call: TRBV7-6

cdr3_nt: TGTGCCAGCAGATTAGCGGGTACCGGGGAGCTGTTTTTT
cdr3_aa: CASRLAGTGELFF
j_call: TRBJ2-2
d_call: TRBD2
clone_size: -
v_call: TRBV6-5

cdr3_nt: TGTGCCAGCAGTGCGGTAGCGGGAGGGCCGGAGACCCAGTACTTC
cdr3_aa: CASSAVAGGPETQYF
j_call: TRBJ2-5
d_call: TRBD2
clone_size: -
v_call: TRBV2

cdr3_nt: TGTGCCAGCAGCCAAGGGCAAACAGAGAACACTGAAGCTTTCTTT
cdr3_aa: CASSQGQTENTEAFF
j_call: TRBJ1-1
d_call: -
clone_size: -
v_call: TRBV3-1/TRBV3-2

cdr3_nt: TGTGCCAGCAGAGGGGTAAGATATGAGCAGTTCTTC
cdr3_aa: CASRGVRYEQFF
j_call: TRBJ2-1
d_call: -
clone_size: -
v_call: TRBV3-1/TRBV3-2

cdr3_nt: TGTGCCAGTAGTATGGGGACAGGGTACTCCTACGAGCAGTACTTC
cdr3_aa: CASSMGTGYSYEQYF
j_call: TRBJ2-7
d_call: TRBD1
clone_size: -
v_call: TRBV19

cdr3_nt: TGTGCCAGCAGGGCAGGGGGCTCTGGGGCCAACGTCCTGACTTTC
cdr3_aa: CASRAGGSGANVLTF
j_call: TRBJ2-6
d_call: TRBD1
clone_size: -
v_call: TRBV6-5

cdr3_nt: TGTGCCAGCATGGGGGCCACAGATACGCAGTATTTT
cdr3_aa: CASMGATDTQYF
j_call: TRBJ2-3
d_call: -
clone_size: -
v_call: TRBV7-9

cdr3_nt: TGCGCCAGCAGCAACAGCCAGGGGTCGGATACGCAGTATTTT
cdr3_aa: CASSNSQGSDTQYF
j_call: TRBJ2-3
d_call: -
clone_size: -
v_call: TRBV5-1

cdr3_nt: TGCAGCACCAGACAGGGTGATACGCAGTATTTT
cdr3_aa: CSTRQGDTQYF
j_call: TRBJ2-3
d_call: TRBD1
clone_size: -
v_call: TRBV29-1

cdr3_nt: TGTGCCAGTAGTTCCCTCGGCGGCTACGAGCAGTACTTC
cdr3_aa: CASSSLGGYEQYF
j_call: TRBJ2-7
d_call: -
clone_size: -
v_call: TRBV19

cdr3_nt: TGTGCCAGCTCACCCCTCGGGACTTACACAGATACGCAGTATTTT
cdr3_aa: CASSPLGTYTDTQYF
j_call: TRBJ2-3
d_call: -
clone_size: once
v_call: TRBV18

cdr3_nt: TGTGCCAGCTCACCAAGCGGACAGGGCTCTGGAAACACCATATATTTT
cdr3_aa: CASSPSGQGSGNTIYF
j_call: TRBJ1-3
d_call: TRBD1
clone_size: -
v_call: TRBV18

cdr3_nt: TGTGCCAGCAACGAAGGGGCGGTGAACACCGGGGAGCTGTTTTTT
cdr3_aa: CASNEGAVNTGELFF
j_call: TRBJ2-2
d_call: -
clone_size: -
v_call: TRBV2

cdr3_nt: TGTGCCAGCAGCCCGGGACTAGCGGGGGGGCGGGGCACAGATACGCAGTATTTT
cdr3_aa: CASSPGLAGGRGTDTQYF
j_call: TRBJ2-3
d_call: TRBD2
clone_size: -
v_call: TRBV13

cdr3_nt: TGTGCCAGCTCACCAAGGCTTCCGTCGACAGGGGGCCCCTACGAGCAGTACTTC
cdr3_aa: CASSPRLPSTGGPYEQYF
j_call: TRBJ2-7
d_call: TRBD1
clone_size: -
v_call: TRBV18

cdr3_nt: TGTGCCAGTAGTATGGGGGGACTACAGGGGACTAGGGGAAACACCATATATTTT
cdr3_aa: CASSMGGLQGTRGNTIYF
j_call: TRBJ1-3
d_call: TRBD1
clone_size: -
v_call: TRBV19

cdr3_nt: TGTGCCAGCAGTCGGACTAGCGGGGGGCCAGATACGCAGTATTTT
cdr3_aa: CASSRTSGGPDTQYF
j_call: TRBJ2-3
d_call: TRBD2
clone_size: -
v_call: TRBV2

cdr3_nt: TGTGCCAGCTCACCACGTCTAGCGGGGGACACCGGGGAGCTGTTTTTT
cdr3_aa: CASSPRLAGDTGELFF
j_call: TRBJ2-2
d_call: TRBD2
clone_size: once
v_call: TRBV18

cdr3_nt: TGTGCCAGCAGCTTCGGGACTTCCTACTACGAGCAGTACTTC
cdr3_aa: CASSFGTSYYEQYF
j_call: TRBJ2-7
d_call: -
clone_size: -
v_call: TRBV11-2

cdr3_nt: TGCAGCGTTGACTGGGTTCCCCTCGGAGGCTCCTACAATGAGCAGTTCTTC
cdr3_aa: CSVDWVPLGGSYNEQFF
j_call: TRBJ2-1
d_call: -
clone_size: -
v_call: TRBV29-1

cdr3_nt: TGTGCCAGCAGCGCGTCCACAGGGGGCGGAGCACCCCTCCACTTT
cdr3_aa: CASSASTGGGAPLHF
j_call: TRBJ1-6
d_call: TRBD1
clone_size: few
v_call: TRBV9

cdr3_nt: TGTGCCACCAGCAGCGAATTTAGCGACAATGAGCAGTTCTTC
cdr3_aa: CATSSEFSDNEQFF
j_call: TRBJ2-1
d_call: -
clone_size: -
v_call: TRBV15

cdr3_nt: TGTGCCAGCAGCCAAGATCCCCTACTAGCGGGAGTAGAGAATGAGCAGTTCTTC
cdr3_aa: CASSQDPLLAGVENEQFF
j_call: TRBJ2-1
d_call: TRBD2
clone_size: -
v_call: TRBV3-1/TRBV3-2

cdr3_nt: TGCGCCAGCAGCCAAGTCCCGCCCGCTACACCCCTCCACTTT
cdr3_aa: CASSQVPPATPLHF
j_call: TRBJ1-6
d_call: -
clone_size: -
v_call: TRBV4-1

cdr3_nt: TGTGCCAGCAGCATTGGGACAGCTAATTCACCCCTCCACTTT
cdr3_aa: CASSIGTANSPLHF
j_call: TRBJ1-6
d_call: TRBD1
clone_size: -
v_call: TRBV14

cdr3_nt: TGTGCCAGCACCCCGCGCGGAGGGGAGGTAGAGCAGACTGAAGCTTTCTTT
cdr3_aa: CASTPRGGEVEQTEAFF
j_call: TRBJ1-1
d_call: -
clone_size: -
v_call: TRBV2

cdr3_nt: TGTGCCAGCAGTGAACTTGGACTAGAGGGGGAGACCCAGTACTTC
cdr3_aa: CASSELGLEGETQYF
j_call: TRBJ2-5
d_call: TRBD2
clone_size: -
v_call: TRBV6-1

cdr3_nt: TGTGCCACCAGCGTCGGACAGGGTTGGGAGACCCAGTACTTC
cdr3_aa: CATSVGQGWETQYF
j_call: TRBJ2-5
d_call: TRBD1
clone_size: few
v_call: TRBV15

cdr3_nt: TGTGCCAGCAGCTCGACTAGCGTGCCAGAGACCCAGTACTTC
cdr3_aa: CASSSTSVPETQYF
j_call: TRBJ2-5
d_call: TRBD2
clone_size: -
v_call: TRBV7-3

cdr3_nt: TGTGCCAGCAGTTCCCGGGACAGCTCCTACAATGAGCAGTTCTTC
cdr3_aa: CASSSRDSSYNEQFF
j_call: TRBJ2-1
d_call: TRBD1
clone_size: few
v_call: TRBV6-5

cdr3_nt: TGTGCCAGCAGCTCCCTTTATTCAGGGGATAGCAATCAGCCCCAGCATTTT
cdr3_aa: CASSSLYSGDSNQPQHF
j_call: TRBJ1-5
d_call: -
clone_size: -
v_call: TRBV5-8

cdr3_nt: TGTGCCAGCAGCATCGGACAGAGGGCAAATCAGCCCCAGCATTTT
cdr3_aa: CASSIGQRANQPQHF
j_call: TRBJ1-5
d_call: -
clone_size: -
v_call: TRBV27